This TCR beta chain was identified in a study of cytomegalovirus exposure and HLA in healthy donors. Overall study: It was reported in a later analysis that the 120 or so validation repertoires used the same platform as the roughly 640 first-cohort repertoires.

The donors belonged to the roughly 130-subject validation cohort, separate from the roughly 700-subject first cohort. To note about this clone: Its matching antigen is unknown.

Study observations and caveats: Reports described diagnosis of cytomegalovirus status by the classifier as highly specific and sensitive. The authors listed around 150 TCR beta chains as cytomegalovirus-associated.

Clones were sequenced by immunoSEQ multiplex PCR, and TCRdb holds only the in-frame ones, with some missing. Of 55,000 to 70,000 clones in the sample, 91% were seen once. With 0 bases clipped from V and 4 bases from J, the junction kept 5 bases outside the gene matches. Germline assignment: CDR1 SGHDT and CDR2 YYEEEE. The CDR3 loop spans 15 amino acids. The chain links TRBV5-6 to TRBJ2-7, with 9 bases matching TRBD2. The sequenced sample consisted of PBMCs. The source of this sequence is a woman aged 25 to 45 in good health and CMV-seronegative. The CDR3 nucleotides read TGTGCCAGCAGCTTGGGTCTAGCGGGGTATTACGAGCAGTACTTC. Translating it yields CASSLGLAGYYEQYF. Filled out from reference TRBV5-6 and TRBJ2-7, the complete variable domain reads DAGVTQSPTHLIKTRGQQVTLRCSPKSGHDTVSWYQQALGQGPQFIFQYYEEEERQRGNFPDRFSGHQFPNYSSELNVNALLLGDSALYLCASSLGLAGYYEQYFGPGTRLTVT.